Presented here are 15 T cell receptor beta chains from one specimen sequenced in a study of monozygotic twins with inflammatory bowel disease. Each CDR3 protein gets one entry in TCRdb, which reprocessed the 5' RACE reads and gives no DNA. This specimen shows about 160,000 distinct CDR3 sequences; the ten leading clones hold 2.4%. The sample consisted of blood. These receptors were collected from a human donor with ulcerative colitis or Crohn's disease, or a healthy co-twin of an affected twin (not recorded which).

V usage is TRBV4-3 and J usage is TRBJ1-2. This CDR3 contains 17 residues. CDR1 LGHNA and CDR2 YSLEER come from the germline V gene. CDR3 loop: CASSQETTADLNYGYTF.

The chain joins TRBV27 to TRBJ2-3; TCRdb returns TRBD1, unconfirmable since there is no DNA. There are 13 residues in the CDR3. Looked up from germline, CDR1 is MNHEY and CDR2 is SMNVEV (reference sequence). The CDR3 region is CASSPMGADTQYF.

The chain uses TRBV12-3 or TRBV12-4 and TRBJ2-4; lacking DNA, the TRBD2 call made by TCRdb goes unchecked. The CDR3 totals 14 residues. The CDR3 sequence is CASSPGTSVHIQYF.

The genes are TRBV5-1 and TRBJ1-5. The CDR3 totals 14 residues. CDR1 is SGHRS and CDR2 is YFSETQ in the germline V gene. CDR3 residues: CASSLSGDNQPQHF.

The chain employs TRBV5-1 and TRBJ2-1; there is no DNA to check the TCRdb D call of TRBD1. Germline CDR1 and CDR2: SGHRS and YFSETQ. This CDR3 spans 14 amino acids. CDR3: CASSPLGSYNEQFF.

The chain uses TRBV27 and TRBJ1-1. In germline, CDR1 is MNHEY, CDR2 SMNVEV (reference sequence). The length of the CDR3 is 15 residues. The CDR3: CASSLSNRKNTEAFF.

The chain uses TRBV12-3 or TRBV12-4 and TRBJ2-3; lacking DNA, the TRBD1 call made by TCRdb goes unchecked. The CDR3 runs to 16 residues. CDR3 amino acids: CASSPGTYDGTDTQYF.

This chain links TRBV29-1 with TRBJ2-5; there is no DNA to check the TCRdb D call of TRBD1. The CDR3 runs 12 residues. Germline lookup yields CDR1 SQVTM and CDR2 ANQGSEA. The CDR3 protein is CSVTGKQETQYF.

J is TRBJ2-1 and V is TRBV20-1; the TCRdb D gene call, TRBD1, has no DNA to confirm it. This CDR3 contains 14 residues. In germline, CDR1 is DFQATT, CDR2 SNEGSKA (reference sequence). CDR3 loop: CSARHPRQNNEQFF.

CDR3 loop: CASSIFGTYGYTF. The chain has TRBV19 and TRBJ1-2; TCRdb's D gene call, TRBD1, goes unchecked for lack of DNA. Germline values: CDR1 LNHDA, CDR2 SQIVND (reference sequence). The CDR3 is 13 amino acids.

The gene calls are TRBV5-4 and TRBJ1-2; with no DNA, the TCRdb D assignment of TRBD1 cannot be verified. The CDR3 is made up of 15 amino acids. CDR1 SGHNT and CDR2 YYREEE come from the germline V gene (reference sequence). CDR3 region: CASSSIWAENYGYTF.

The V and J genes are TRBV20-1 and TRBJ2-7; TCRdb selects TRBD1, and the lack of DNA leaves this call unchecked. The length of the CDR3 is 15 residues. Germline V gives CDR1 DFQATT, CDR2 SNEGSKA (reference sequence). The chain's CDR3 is CSARVGTENSYEQYF.

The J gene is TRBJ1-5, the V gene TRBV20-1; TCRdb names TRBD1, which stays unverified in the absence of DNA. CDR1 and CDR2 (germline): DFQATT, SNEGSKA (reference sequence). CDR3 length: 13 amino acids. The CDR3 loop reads CSAGGQSNQPQHF.

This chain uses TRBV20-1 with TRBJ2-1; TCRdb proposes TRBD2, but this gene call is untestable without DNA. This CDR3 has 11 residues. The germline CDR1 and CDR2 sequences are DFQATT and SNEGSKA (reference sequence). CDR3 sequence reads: CSATTGEMQFF.

The CDR3 spells CASTAGGLGELFF. The chain has TRBV6-5 and TRBJ2-2; TCRdb lists TRBD2, though no DNA is available to test this call. Germline values: CDR1 MNHEY, CDR2 SVGAGI. The CDR3 sequence is 13 residues long.